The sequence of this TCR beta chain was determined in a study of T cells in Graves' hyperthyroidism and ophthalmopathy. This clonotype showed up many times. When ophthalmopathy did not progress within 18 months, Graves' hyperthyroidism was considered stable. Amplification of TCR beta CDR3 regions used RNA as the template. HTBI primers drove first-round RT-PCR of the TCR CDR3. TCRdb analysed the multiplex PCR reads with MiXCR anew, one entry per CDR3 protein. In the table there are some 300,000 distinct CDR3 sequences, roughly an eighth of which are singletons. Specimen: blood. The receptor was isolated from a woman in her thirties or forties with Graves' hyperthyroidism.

The CDR3 nucleotides read TGCAGTGCTAGAGTTAGGCCGGGACAGGGACAAGAAAAACTGTTTTTT. This codes for CSARVRPGQGQEKLFF. The genes are TRBV20-1 and TRBJ1-4; 9 bases are shared with TRBD1. The trim removed 1 base at V and 8 bases at J, leaving 11 bases unmatched. Germline V CDR1 and CDR2: DFQATT, SNEGSKA (reference sequence). The CDR3 runs 16 residues.